This T cell receptor beta chain was retrieved from a study of regulatory T cells in long-lasting Graves disease. Time point given: persistent/refractory GD, antithyroid drugs over 5 years with positive TRAb. PBMCs were the source of the RNA used for TCR sequencing. This clonotype was observed a handful of times. Antigen: not known. Combining iRepertoire HTBI primers with Arm-PCR of CDR3 regions, the authors built TCR beta libraries. MiXCR, run by TCRdb on the multiplex PCR reads, gives a single entry per CDR3 protein. In the table there are some 470,000 distinct CDR3 sequences, under 25% of which are singletons. General observations from the study: Patients with persistent Graves' had lower TCR diversity than newly diagnosed patients. Favoring TRBV28, TRBJ1-2 and TRBJ2-5 was a feature seen in persistent disease. Sample size, which was small, may have reduced accuracy. More public clonotypes were shared by persistent patients (about 2,700) than by new patients (approximately 1,000).

The CDR3 sequence is 15 residues long. Germline CDR1 is SGHVS and CDR2 is FQNEAQ. The V gene lost 1 base and the J gene lost 4 bases, with 13 bases spanning the gap. The TCR sequence derives from a female donor with Graves disease. The chain has TRBV7-8 and TRBJ1-1, with TRBD1 as a possible D gene (5 bases). The input for sequencing was peripheral blood mononuclear cells (PBMCs), taken when the disease was refractory, from a patient treated with antithyroid drugs. CDR3 residues: CASSLEKGTGTEAFF. For the CDR3, the DNA is TGTGCCAGCAGCTTAGAGAAGGGGACTGGCACTGAAGCTTTCTTT.